What follows describes a single T cell receptor (beta chain). The entry originates in a study of cytomegalovirus exposure and HLA in healthy donors. In the study overall: About 80 million unique TCR sequences came from HLA-typed donors in an early release.

V lost 3 bases and J lost 8, with 12 bases in between. CDR1 and CDR2 from the germline V gene are SGDLS and YYNGEE. CDR3 length: 14 amino acids. Amplification used 60 Vbeta primers and 13 Jbeta primers. Produced via immunoSEQ multiplex PCR; TCRdb's table is partial and in-frame only. The sample shows some 130,000 clones, roughly 84% of them seen only once. Sequenced input: PBMCs. The J gene is TRBJ1-6, the V gene TRBV9; perhaps TRBD1 as D (5 bases). The receptor was derived from a boy under 18 in good health and CMV-seronegative. The CDR3: CASSAGAQDSPLHF. The CDR3 nucleotides read TGTGCCAGCAGCGCTGGGGCCCAAGATTCACCCCTCCACTTT. The full variable domain, its missing parts supplied by reference TRBV9 and TRBJ1-6, is DSGVTQTPKHLITATGQRVTLRCSPRSGDLSVYWYQQSLDQGLQFLIQYYNGEERAKGNILERFSAQQFPDLHSELNLSSLELGDSALYFCASSAGAQDSPLHFGNGTRLTVT.